This TCR beta chain was sequenced during a study of cytomegalovirus exposure and HLA in healthy donors. Study-wide findings and caveats: The authors later linked a missense DCLRE1C variant to TCR beta V- and J-gene trimming. Association of approximately 16,000 TCR beta sequences with HLA alleles was found at 0.05 false discovery rate in a later analysis. Per published reports, the classifier diagnosed cytomegalovirus status with high specificity and sensitivity.

Concerning this clone itself: Its antigen remains unknown.

Primers: 60 Vbeta forward and 13 Jbeta reverse. TCRdb keeps only in-frame clones here, not all; method: immunoSEQ multiplex PCR. Here the sample spans some 200,000 clones, under 70% being singletons. Germline-derived CDR1 and CDR2 are SGHRS and YFSETQ. The CDR3 is 15 residues long. With V trimmed by 1 base and J by 9 bases, 8 bases remained unmatched. This receptor was obtained from a man between 35 and 55 years old in good health and CMV-seropositive. The specimen sequenced was PBMCs. V gene TRBV5-1 combines with J gene TRBJ2-1; 9 positions agree with TRBD1. CDR3 sequence: CASSLPGQGKSEQFF. The CDR3 DNA reads TGCGCCAGCAGCTTGCCGGGACAGGGAAAGAGTGAGCAGTTCTTC.